This T cell receptor beta chain was sequenced in a study of breast tumors, draining lymph nodes, adjacent tissues. In TCRdb, the multiplex PCR reads were re-called with MiXCR into one record per CDR3 protein. Of under 75,000 distinct CDR3 sequences in the sample, 57% were seen once. To note about this clonotype: Its antigen remains unknown.

Study-wide results and limits: Luminal-like breast cancer showed significantly greater tumor-nontumor repertoire similarity than basal-like breast cancer did. Most tumor T cells seemingly derive from lymph node, then expand in tumor. Tumor repertoires ranked between lymph nodes and nontumor tissue in diversity, with V and J gene preferences.

The CDR3 length is 11 residues. In germline, CDR1 is SGHTA, CDR2 FQGTGA. Deletions cut 1 base from V and 13 bases from J, with 9 bases between. The sequencing sample was made of breast tumor tissue. The chain joins TRBV7-3 to TRBJ2-3, with D unclear. The TCR originated in a female donor with breast cancer. Some clones in this sample may be carry-over from other donors' samples. Here the CDR3 DNA reads TGTGCCAGCAGCTTAAGGGCCAACAAGTATTTT. It encodes CASSLRANKYF.